The 8 T cell receptor beta chains given below trace back to one sample, sequenced in a study of T-cell memory formation after mild COVID-19 (dated by TCRdb to about 2021). Library preparation employed 5' RACE. Sequencing instrument: Illumina NovaSeq 6000. The public reads were run again by TCRdb, first through fastp at Q25 and then through MiXCR, and only productive beta chains were kept. Under each unique CDR3 protein, matching rows form one entry showing the most common genes and DNA. This sample holds about 130,000 distinct CDR3 sequences; about 5.9% were observed only once. 2% to 2.5% of the sample is held by the ten biggest clonotypes. Material: PBMCs or a T cell subset sorted from them (not recorded which). Receptors originate from an adult woman who had mild COVID-19 (a few samples of this study predate the infection). The sample titles of this study are shuffled in the database, so cell type and time point are left out; the donor was told from shared clones.

This clonotype was recorded many times. J is TRBJ2-7 and V is TRBV7-9; D remains unclear. The CDR3 is 14 amino acids. The V gene lost 2 bases and the J gene lost 4 bases, with 12 bases spanning the gap. Germline assignment: CDR1 SEHNR and CDR2 FQNEAQ (reference sequence). CDR3 in amino acids: CASSLSAIWYEQYF. The CDR3 DNA reads as TGTGCCAGCAGCTTATCAGCCATCTGGTACGAGCAGTACTTC.

The sample holds many counts of this clonotype. The chain carries TRBV20-1 and TRBJ2-7, with a weak D call TRBD2 (5 bases). With 4 bases removed from V and 2 bases from J, the gap between germline ends came to 9 bases. Germline loops: CDR1 DFQATT, CDR2 SNEGSKA (reference sequence). The CDR3 covers 12 residues. Here the CDR3 reads CSAMEEAYEQYF. The CDR3 coding sequence is TGCAGTGCTATGGAGGAGGCCTACGAGCAGTACTTC.

In this sample, this clonotype turned up many times. The chain carries TRBV10-3 and TRBJ1-6; a weak D match, TRBD1 (5 bases). The V end lost 2 bases, the J end lost 10 bases, and 12 bases lay between the germline ends. CDR3 size: 14 residues. From germline, CDR1 is ENHRY and CDR2 SYGVKD. This CDR3 reads CAISEKTVGSPLHF. CDR3 DNA: TGTGCCATCAGTGAGAAGACAGTGGGCTCACCCCTCCACTTT.

The table lists this clonotype with a few counts. This chain joins TRBV5-1 and TRBJ1-1; D remains ambiguous. Germline V gene data show CDR1 as SGHRS and CDR2 as YFSETQ. The CDR3 totals 12 residues. Between the trimmed V and J ends, which lost 2 bases and 11 bases, there was a span of 13 bases. CDR3: CASSFSATRAFF. Written as DNA, the CDR3 is TGCGCCAGCAGCTTTTCGGCTACTAGGGCTTTCTTT.

V gene TRBV6-5 combines with J gene TRBJ2-6; D gene unclear. The ends were cut back, 0 bases at V and 2 bases at J, with 8 bases in the middle. This CDR3 is built from 16 residues. Germline values: CDR1 MNHEY, CDR2 SVGAGI. Here the CDR3 reads CASSYSPGAGANVLTF. The DNA for the CDR3 is TGTGCCAGCAGTTACTCTCCAGGTGCTGGGGCCAACGTCCTGACTTTC.

The rearrangement uses TRBV20-1 and TRBJ1-3, with unresolved D. The CDR3 is 12 amino acids. V lost 3 bases, J lost 4 bases, and 7 bases lay in between. The germline CDR1 and CDR2 sequences are DFQATT and SNEGSKA (reference sequence). In DNA, the CDR3 is TGCAGTGCTAGGGCCTCCGGAAACACCATATATTTT. This gives the protein CSARASGNTIYF.

This clonotype was found many times. V gene TRBV7-6 combines with J gene TRBJ2-5; a possible D gene is TRBD2 (6 bases). The CDR3 consists of 14 residues. The V end lost 0 bases, the J end lost 4 bases, and 9 bases lay between the germline ends. Germline V gene sequence: CDR1 SGHVS, CDR2 FNYEAQ. This chain's CDR3 is CASSLAGGAETQYF. The CDR3 DNA reads TGTGCCAGCAGCTTAGCCGGGGGTGCAGAGACCCAGTACTTC.

On this clonotype itself: Just one base apart from a much larger clone, this may be a read error. The chain uses TRBV20-1 and TRBJ1-1; D gene unclear. This CDR3 comprises 12 residues. V gave up 7 bases and J gave up 7 bases, with 16 bases separating them. Looked up from germline, CDR1 is DFQATT and CDR2 is SNEGSKA (reference sequence). As DNA, the CDR3 is TGCAGTGGTGGGAGACGGGTCCATGAAGCTTTCTTT. This codes for CSGGRRVHEAFF.